A single sample gave rise to the 2 T cell receptor beta chains below, sequenced in a study of T cell responses to AZD1222 COVID-19 vaccine. Profiled with immunoSEQ multiplex PCR; TCRdb holds only in-frame clones, not every one. Here the sample spans about 97,000 clones, roughly 90% being singletons. Sequences were derived from peripheral blood, sampled on day 0 of AZD1222 vaccination. The receptor set was obtained from an adult in good health.

This chain connects TRBV28 to TRBJ1-6; TRBD1 is a possible D gene (5 bases). With 5 bases removed from V and 3 bases from J, the gap between germline ends came to 17 bases. The CDR3 spans 17 residues. CDR1 and CDR2 (germline): MDHEN, SYDVKM. CDR3 bases: TGTGCCAGCAGTCCCTTAACCGACAGCAACTATAATTCACCCCTCCACTTT. Translation gives CASSPLTDSNYNSPLHF.

The table lists this clone with a count of one. The gene calls are TRBV7-2 and TRBJ2-2; a possible D gene is TRBD2 (6 bases). Per germline, CDR1 SGHTA and CDR2 FQGNSA. This CDR3 region has 16 residues. Trimming stripped 3 bases from V and 1 base from J, with 12 bases between. CDR3 in amino acids: CASSFAGRRNTGELFF. The CDR3 coding sequence is TGTGCCAGCAGCTTCGCGGGACGGAGGAACACCGGGGAGCTGTTTTTT.